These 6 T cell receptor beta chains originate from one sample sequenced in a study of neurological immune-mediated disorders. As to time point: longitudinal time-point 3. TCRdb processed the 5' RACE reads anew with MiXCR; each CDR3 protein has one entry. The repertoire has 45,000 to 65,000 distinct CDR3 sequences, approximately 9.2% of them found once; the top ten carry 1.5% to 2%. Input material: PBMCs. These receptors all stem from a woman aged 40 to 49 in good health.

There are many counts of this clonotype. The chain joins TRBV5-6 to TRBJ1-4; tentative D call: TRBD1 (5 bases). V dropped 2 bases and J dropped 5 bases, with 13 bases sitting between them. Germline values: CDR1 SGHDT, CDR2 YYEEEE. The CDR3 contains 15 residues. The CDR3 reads CASSFGDGGNEKLFF. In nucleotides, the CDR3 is TGTGCCAGCAGCTTCGGGGACGGTGGGAATGAAAAACTGTTTTTT.

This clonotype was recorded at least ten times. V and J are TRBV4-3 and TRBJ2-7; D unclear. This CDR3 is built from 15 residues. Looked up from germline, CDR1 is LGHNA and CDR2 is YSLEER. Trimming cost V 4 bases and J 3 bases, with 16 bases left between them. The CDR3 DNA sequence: TGCGCCAGCAGCCCGGACCGGCAGCCATTCTACGAGCAGTACTTC. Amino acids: CASSPDRQPFYEQYF.

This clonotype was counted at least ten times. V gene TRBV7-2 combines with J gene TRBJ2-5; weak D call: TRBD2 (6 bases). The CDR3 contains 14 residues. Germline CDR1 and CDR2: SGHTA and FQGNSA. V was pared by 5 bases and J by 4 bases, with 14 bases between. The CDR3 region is CASSPILASETQYF. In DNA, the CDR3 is TGTGCCAGCAGCCCGATTCTAGCGTCAGAGACCCAGTACTTC.

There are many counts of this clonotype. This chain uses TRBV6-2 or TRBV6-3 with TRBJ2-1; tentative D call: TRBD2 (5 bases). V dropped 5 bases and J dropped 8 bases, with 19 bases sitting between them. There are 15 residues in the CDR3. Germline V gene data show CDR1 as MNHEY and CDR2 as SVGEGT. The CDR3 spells CASSTPRRTRDEQFF. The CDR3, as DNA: TGTGCCAGCAGTACCCCGCGACGGACTCGCGATGAGCAGTTCTTC.

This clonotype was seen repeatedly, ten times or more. The CDR3 protein is CASSSSPAGPGGTEAFF. The CDR3 DNA reads as TGCGCCAGCAGCTCCTCCCCTGCGGGGCCCGGGGGCACTGAAGCTTTCTTT. This chain uses TRBV5-1 with TRBJ1-1, with TRBD1 as a possible D gene (5 bases). V was shortened by 3 bases and J by 4 bases, with 22 bases between the two germline ends. The germline CDR1 and CDR2 sequences are SGHRS and YFSETQ. This CDR3 is 17 amino acids long.

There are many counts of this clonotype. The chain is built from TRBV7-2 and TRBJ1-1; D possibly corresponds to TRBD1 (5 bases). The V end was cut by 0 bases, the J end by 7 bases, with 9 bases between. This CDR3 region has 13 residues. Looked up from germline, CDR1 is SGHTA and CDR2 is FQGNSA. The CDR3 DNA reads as TGTGCCAGCAGCTTAGCTCGGGGCGGTGAAGCTTTCTTT. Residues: CASSLARGGEAFF.